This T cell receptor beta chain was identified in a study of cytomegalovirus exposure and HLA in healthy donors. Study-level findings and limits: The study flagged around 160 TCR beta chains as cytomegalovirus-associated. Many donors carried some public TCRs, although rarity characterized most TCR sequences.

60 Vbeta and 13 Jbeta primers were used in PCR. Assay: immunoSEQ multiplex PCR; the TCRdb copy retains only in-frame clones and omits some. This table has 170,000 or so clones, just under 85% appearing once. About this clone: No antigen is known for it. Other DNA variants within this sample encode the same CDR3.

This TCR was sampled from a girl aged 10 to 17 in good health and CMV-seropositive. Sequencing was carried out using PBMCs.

The CDR3 is CASSLRNTEAFF. The CDR3 region has the DNA TGCGCCAGCAGCTTGCGGAACACTGAAGCTTTCTTT. This sequence joins TRBV5-1 and TRBJ1-1, with D hard to call. There are 12 residues in the CDR3. The V gene lost 1 base and the J gene lost 1 base, with 2 bases spanning the gap. The germline V gene has CDR1 SGHRS and CDR2 YFSETQ.